This TCR beta chain was sequenced during a study of OX40 agonist ivuxolimab in advanced cancers. With V trimmed by 5 bases and J by 0 bases, 4 bases remained unmatched. The CDR3 runs to 14 residues. Germline V gene sequence: CDR1 MRHNA, CDR2 SNTAGT. Repertoires were generated with immunoSEQ multiplex PCR, while TCRdb's copy carries only in-frame clones and drops some. Counted here are 100,000 to 120,000 clones, roughly 89% occurring once; the ten biggest clones make up 0.27%. The receptor comes from an adult with an advanced solid tumor such as melanoma, head and neck, liver or kidney cancer. The J gene is TRBJ2-7, the V gene TRBV6-4; 7 bases agree with TRBD1. The input for sequencing was CD4+ or CD8+ T cells sorted from blood, taken in a trial of the OX40 agonist ivuxolimab. The DNA for the CDR3 is TGTGCCAGCAGTAGAACAGGGGTCTCCTACGAGCAGTACTTC. Residues: CASSRTGVSYEQYF.